This T cell receptor beta chain was sequenced for a study of beta chain features in type 1 diabetes. Study findings and constraints: Insertion counts at VDJ junctions were lower in type 1 diabetes patients, who also showed more deletions there. When Type 1 diabetes patients were examined, their TCRB CDR3s proved moderately but significantly shorter in all four CD4+ subsets.

On this clone itself: Its antigen remains unknown.

Sequenced material consisted of expressed TCRB transcripts (all of the isolated RNA was reverse transcribed). Clones were read by immunoSEQ multiplex PCR, and TCRdb kept only the in-frame ones, dropping some. The table records hundreds of thousands of clones, roughly 13% of them present only once. The germline V gene has CDR1 MGHRA and CDR2 YSYEKL. This CDR3 is 14 amino acids long. V gave up 0 bases and J gave up 3 bases; unmatched junction bases: 2. Sequences were obtained from naive CD4+ T cells from blood. This TCR came from a man in his late teens or twenties with type 1 diabetes. The V gene is TRBV4-1, the J gene TRBJ2-7; TRBD1 matches at 7 bases. CDR3 region: CASSQDGTDYEQYF. The CDR3 nucleotides are TGCGCCAGCAGCCAAGATGGGACAGACTACGAGCAGTACTTC.